This T cell receptor beta chain was retrieved from a study of technical replicates of blood from several donors. Only in-frame clones appear in the TCRdb table, and some are missing; sequencing was by immunoSEQ multiplex PCR. The sample yields tens of thousands of clones, roughly 86% seen once. The CDR3 has 16 amino acids. V lost 4 bases, J lost 4 bases, and 7 bases stayed unmatched. From germline, CDR1 is SGHVS and CDR2 FNYEAQ. Sample: PBMCs. This sequence joins TRBV7-6 and TRBJ2-1; 10 bases map to TRBD2. This TCR was sampled from a human donor in good health. Some clones in this sample may be carry-over from other donors' samples. DNA for the CDR3: TGTGCCAGCAGCTCAAGTAGCGGGGGGAGATACAATGAGCAGTTCTTC. It encodes CASSSSSGGRYNEQFF.